The 2 T cell receptor beta chains below all came from one sample that was sequenced in a study of cytomegalovirus exposure and HLA in healthy donors. The PCR contained 60 Vbeta and 13 Jbeta primers. Assay used: immunoSEQ multiplex PCR; TCRdb lists only in-frame clones, some missing. Here the sample spans under 150,000 clones, 84% being singletons. Material for sequencing was PBMCs. The receptors here all came from a man aged 50 to 59 in good health and CMV-seronegative.

This clone has only a few counts. The gene calls are TRBV9 and TRBJ1-2; D is possibly TRBD1 (5 bases). Germline V gene data show CDR1 as SGDLS and CDR2 as YYNGEE. CDR3 length: 15 amino acids. V was clipped by 0 bases and J by 2 bases, with 11 bases between them. The CDR3 coding sequence is TGTGCCAGCAGCGTAGGGTCGACAGCCAACTATGGCTACACCTTC. This encodes CASSVGSTANYGYTF.

The chain employs TRBV19 and TRBJ1-4, with a tentative D call TRBD1 (6 bases). Trimming took 6 bases from V and 6 from J, leaving 17 bases between them. The germline V gene has CDR1 LNHDA and CDR2 SQIVND (reference sequence). The CDR3 covers 15 residues. The CDR3 region has the DNA TGTGCCAGTAGCGGATCAGGGGAAATCGATGAAAAACTGTTTTTT. Its protein is CASSGSGEIDEKLFF.